The 7 T cell receptor beta chains below were found in one sample sequenced in a study of shared T cell receptors in the human thymus. TCRdb's copy holds only in-frame clones and misses some; the assay was immunoSEQ multiplex PCR. The sample consists of approximately 760,000 clones, 80% to 90% of them appearing once. The sample was also reused in another study, on human thymus T cells.

Sequenced sample: thymocytes. These receptor sequences come from a girl less than two years old with a congenital heart defect.

The rearrangement links TRBV15 to TRBJ1-1; D not certain. The V end lost 1 base, the J end lost 3 bases, and 12 bases lay between the germline ends. Looked up from germline, CDR1 is LNHNV and CDR2 is YYDKDF (reference sequence). This CDR3 comprises 15 residues. CDR3 region: CATSRGRHGDTEAFF. CDR3 in DNA: TGTGCCACCAGCAGAGGTAGACACGGCGACACTGAAGCTTTCTTT. Drawing the rest from reference TRBV15 and TRBJ1-1, the complete variable domain is DAMVIQNPRYQVTQFGKPVTLSCSQTLNHNVMYWYQQKSSQAPKLLFHYYDKDFNNEADTPDNFQSRRPNTSFCFLDIRSPGLGDTAMYLCATSRGRHGDTEAFFGQGTRLTVV.

The CDR3 protein is CASSRGTAGNTIYF. The DNA of the CDR3 is TGTGCCAGCAGTCGTGGGACTGCTGGAAACACCATATATTTT. The chain recombines TRBV27 with TRBJ1-3; D might be TRBD1 (5 bases). CDR1 is MNHEY, CDR2 SMNVEV, per germline (reference sequence). Deletions cut 5 bases from V and 2 bases from J, with 10 bases between. The CDR3 runs to 14 residues.

The rearrangement links TRBV7-3 to TRBJ1-5; D unclear. V dropped 2 bases and J dropped 3 bases, with 8 bases sitting between them. In germline, CDR1 is SGHTA, CDR2 FQGTGA. This CDR3 is built from 14 residues. Here the CDR3 reads CASSLVENNQPQHF. The DNA of the CDR3 is TGTGCCAGCAGCTTAGTGGAGAACAATCAGCCCCAGCATTTT.

The chain has TRBV5-1 and TRBJ1-5, with 7 bases that match TRBD1. Germline CDR1 and CDR2: SGHRS and YFSETQ. The CDR3 spans 14 residues. V was clipped by 3 bases and J by 5 bases; unmatched bases: 5. CDR3 sequence (DNA): TGCGCCAGCAGCTCCGGACAGGACGATCAGCCCCAGCATTTT. Translation: CASSSGQDDQPQHF.

V gene TRBV11-2 combines with J gene TRBJ1-2, with TRBD1 matching 7 bases. V was pared by 1 base and J by 8 bases, with 7 bases of the junction left unmatched. The CDR3 is 14 amino acids. The germline gives CDR1 SGHAT, CDR2 FQNNGV. In DNA, the CDR3 is TGTGCCAGCAGCTTAGTCCGAGGGGGCCCGGGCTACACCTTC. Translation: CASSLVRGGPGYTF. The full variable domain, completed using reference TRBV11-2 and TRBJ1-2, is EAGVAQSPRYKIIEKRQSVAFWCNPISGHATLYWYQQILGQGPKLLIQFQNNGVVDDSQLPKDRFSAERLKGVDSTLKIQPAKLEDSAVYLCASSLVRGGPGYTFGSGTRLTVV.

The rearrangement uses TRBV13 and TRBJ1-6; D remains ambiguous. The germline V gene has CDR1 PRHDT and CDR2 FYEKMQ (reference sequence). The CDR3 contains 13 residues. V was cut by 5 bases and J by 7 bases, with 9 bases left in between. CDR3 bases: TGTGCCAGCAGCCCAGGCCCAAATTCACCCCTCCACTTT. As protein: CASSPGPNSPLHF.

The chain uses TRBV5-5 and TRBJ2-7; D possibly corresponds to TRBD2 (5 bases). The germline gives CDR1 SGHKS, CDR2 YYEKEE (reference sequence). Deletions cut 3 bases from V and 4 bases from J, with 14 bases between. This CDR3 has 14 residues. The CDR3 protein is CASSWWGSGYEQYF. As DNA, the CDR3 is TGTGCCAGCAGCTGGTGGGGTTCGGGGTACGAGCAGTACTTC.